Below, 32 T cell receptor beta chains from the same sample are listed, as sequenced in a study of shared clonotypes between healthy human individuals. The protocol was immunoSEQ multiplex PCR, while the TCRdb copy is restricted to in-frame clones and leaves out a portion. The repertoire consists of about 550,000 clones, with nearly 97% occurring once and the leading ten covering 0.085% to 0.11%. Naive CD8 cells comprised CD45RO-negative, CCR7-positively selected cells, excluding terminally differentiated effector memory CD45RA+ cells. The sequencing input was naive CD8+ T cells sorted from blood. The receptors stem from a woman aged 25-40 years in good health.

The V call is TRBV15, the J call TRBJ2-2; 7 bases are a match to TRBD2. From germline, CDR1 is LNHNV and CDR2 YYDKDF (reference sequence). V lost 4 bases and J lost 7; bases outside the gene matches: 15. CDR3 length equals 17 residues. CDR3 loop: CATSTWIRDYGGGELFF. In DNA, the CDR3 is TGTGCCACCAGCACCTGGATCCGGGACTACGGGGGCGGGGAGCTGTTTTTT.

This chain links TRBV7-9 with TRBJ2-5; TRBD2 agrees at 9 bases. The CDR3 has 18 residues. CDR1 and CDR2 from the germline V gene are SEHNR and FQNEAQ (reference sequence). V lost 3 bases to trimming and J lost 11 bases; unmatched junction nucleotides: 22. CDR3 in DNA: TGTGCCAGCAGCTTCGGAGTTTTGATTAGCGGGAGTTTTGAGGAGCAGTACTTC. This encodes CASSFGVLISGSFEEQYF.

The chain recombines TRBV30 with TRBJ1-4; D is unclear. V lost 1 base and J lost 3, with 12 bases in between. In germline, CDR1 is GTSNPN, CDR2 SVGIG (reference sequence). CDR3 length: 15 amino acids. CDR3 bases: TGTGCCTGGAGTGGTAGGGCGATGGCTAATGAAAAACTGTTTTTT. Translation: CAWSGRAMANEKLFF. The full variable domain, rest sourced from reference TRBV30 and TRBJ1-4, is SQTIHQWPATLVQPVGSPLSLECTVEGTSNPNLYWYRQAAGRGLQLLFYSVGIGQISSEVPQNLSASRPQDRQFILSSKKLLLSDSGFYLCAWSGRAMANEKLFFGSGTQLSVL.

The chain carries TRBV7-9 and TRBJ2-7; the match to TRBD2 covers 9 bases. CDR1 and CDR2 from the germline V gene are SEHNR and FQNEAQ (reference sequence). The ends lost 5 bases at V and 3 bases at J; junction bases unmatched: 5. The CDR3 extends over 14 amino acids. The CDR3 reads CASSLSGRDYEQYF. DNA for the CDR3: TGTGCCAGCAGCCTTAGCGGGAGAGACTACGAGCAGTACTTC.

This chain joins TRBV2 and TRBJ2-5; D is ambiguous. Trimming pared 4 bases from V and 4 bases from J, leaving 16 bases between. Germline V gene lookup returns CDR1 SNHLY and CDR2 FYNNEI. The CDR3 is 15 amino acids. DNA of the CDR3: TGTGCCAGCAGTGCTGTCCCCTTACCAGGAGAGACCCAGTACTTC. Translating gives CASSAVPLPGETQYF.

The chain joins TRBV28 to TRBJ2-5; TRBD1 aligns across 7 bases. Per germline, CDR1 MDHEN and CDR2 SYDVKM. The CDR3 loop spans 14 amino acids. V was clipped by 5 bases and J by 4 bases; unmatched bases: 7. CDR3 sequence (DNA): TGTGCCAGCAGTATGCTGACAGGGACAGAGACCCAGTACTTC. Protein product: CASSMLTGTETQYF.

The V gene is TRBV29-1, the J gene TRBJ2-1, with D perhaps matching TRBD2 (6 bases). The ends were cut back, 5 bases at V and 4 bases at J, with 9 bases in the middle. The CDR3 has 12 amino acids. The germline V gene has CDR1 SQVTM and CDR2 ANQGSEA. The CDR3 loop reads CSVNLAYNEQFF. CDR3 in DNA: TGCAGCGTTAATCTAGCGTACAATGAGCAGTTCTTC.

CDR3 bases: TGTGCCAGTAGTATTTTGGGACAGCTGAACACCGGGGAGCTGTTTTTT. Translated: CASSILGQLNTGELFF. V and J are TRBV19 and TRBJ2-2; TRBD1 matches 7 bases. Germline V gene data show CDR1 as LNHDA and CDR2 as SQIVND (reference sequence). The CDR3 has 16 residues. V trimming: 3 bases; J trimming: 1 base; junction bases outside the gene matches: 5.

The chain carries TRBV10-2 and TRBJ2-7, with a tentative D call TRBD2 (5 bases). This CDR3 has 13 amino acids. Trimming pared 5 bases from V and 1 base from J, leaving 9 bases between. From germline, CDR1 is WSHSY and CDR2 SAAADI. CDR3 sequence: CASSPLDSYEQYF. CDR3 sequence (DNA): TGCGCCAGCAGTCCACTAGATTCCTACGAGCAGTACTTC.

In this sample, this clone turned up a few times. The sample carries other DNA sequences with the same CDR3. This chain links TRBV11-2 with TRBJ2-5, with D unclear. V dropped 1 base and J dropped 4 bases, with 1 base sitting between them. CDR1 SGHAT and CDR2 FQNNGV come from the germline V gene. CDR3 length: 11 amino acids. The CDR3: CASSLGETQYF. The CDR3 DNA sequence: TGTGCCAGCAGCTTAGGAGAGACCCAGTACTTC.

On this clone: Additional DNA sequences in this sample encode the identical CDR3. The chain recombines TRBV28 with TRBJ1-5; no reliable D call. The V gene's germline CDR1 is MDHEN and CDR2 SYDVKM. V was pared by 3 bases and J by 4 bases, with 7 bases between. The CDR3 has 13 amino acids. CDR3 nucleotides: TGTGCCAGCAGTTTTGGAGGGAATCAGCCCCAGCATTTT. Protein product: CASSFGGNQPQHF.

This clone was seen just once. The chain has TRBV28 and TRBJ2-7, with D possibly called TRBD1 or TRBD2 (5 bases each). Trimming cost V 5 bases and J 5 bases, with 16 bases left between them. The CDR3 covers 14 residues. CDR1 and CDR2 from the germline V gene are MDHEN and SYDVKM. CDR3 in amino acids: CASSGAQTIHEQYF. The CDR3 bases are TGTGCCAGCAGTGGGGCTCAGACTATCCACGAGCAGTACTTC. Combining the CDR3 with reference TRBV28 and TRBJ2-7 gives the whole variable domain DVKVTQSSRYLVKRTGEKVFLECVQDMDHENMFWYRQDPGLGLRLIYFSYDVKMKEKGDIPEGYSVSREKKERFSLILESASTNQTSMYLCASSGAQTIHEQYFGPGTRLTVT.

The chain is built from TRBV27 and TRBJ2-1, with 10 bases matching TRBD2. CDR1 is MNHEY, CDR2 SMNVEV, per germline (reference sequence). V lost 3 bases and J lost 14; bases outside the gene matches: 16. The CDR3 runs 16 residues. The CDR3 DNA is TGTGCCAGCAGTTTTCTACAGGGGTCTAGCGGGAGACCGGAGTTCTTC. Translated: CASSFLQGSSGRPEFF.

The J gene is TRBJ2-7, the V gene TRBV7-8; 7 bases line up with TRBD2. V shed 3 bases, J shed 7 bases, and the junction held 9 bases outside the gene matches. This CDR3 spans 14 amino acids. Germline CDR1 and CDR2: SGHVS and FQNEAQ. For the CDR3, the DNA is TGTGCCAGCAGCTTGGGCGGGGGTTTAAAGGAGCAGTACTTC. Residues: CASSLGGGLKEQYF.

This clone occurred a few times. This chain joins TRBV7-6 and TRBJ1-1, with TRBD1 as a possible D gene (5 bases). The CDR3 has 13 residues. The V gene's germline CDR1 is SGHVS and CDR2 FNYEAQ. Trimming removed 5 bases from V and 3 bases from J, with 10 bases in between. The CDR3 region has the DNA TGTGCCAGCAGCCCGGGACTGTACACTGAAGCTTTCTTT. Protein sequence: CASSPGLYTEAFF.

The chain recombines TRBV28 with TRBJ2-2, with D hard to call. CDR1 MDHEN and CDR2 SYDVKM come from the germline V gene. Trimming took 6 bases from V and 4 from J, leaving 15 bases between them. This CDR3 contains 15 residues. In nucleotides, the CDR3 is TGTGCCAGCAGGCCCCAAGGGCTAAGCACCGGGGAGCTGTTTTTT. Residues: CASRPQGLSTGELFF. The full variable domain, in which reference TRBV28 and TRBJ2-2 provide the parts outside the CDR3, is DVKVTQSSRYLVKRTGEKVFLECVQDMDHENMFWYRQDPGLGLRLIYFSYDVKMKEKGDIPEGYSVSREKKERFSLILESASTNQTSMYLCASRPQGLSTGELFFGEGSRLTVL.

V usage is TRBV11-2 and J usage is TRBJ2-1, with D possibly TRBD2 on 5 matching bases. The length of the CDR3 is 18 residues. Germline CDR1 reads SGHAT; CDR2 reads FQNNGV. Trimming left V 0 bases short and J 5 bases short, with 20 bases between. The CDR3: CASSLDFGLSPVNNEQFF. Written as DNA, the CDR3 is TGTGCCAGCAGCTTAGATTTCGGACTTTCACCAGTGAACAATGAGCAGTTCTTC. The complete variable domain, with remaining parts taken from reference TRBV11-2 and TRBJ2-1, reads EAGVAQSPRYKIIEKRQSVAFWCNPISGHATLYWYQQILGQGPKLLIQFQNNGVVDDSQLPKDRFSAERLKGVDSTLKIQPAKLEDSAVYLCASSLDFGLSPVNNEQFFGPGTRLTVL.

The V call is TRBV11-3, the J call TRBJ2-2; no reliable D call. Trimming took 0 bases from V and 7 from J, leaving 15 bases between them. Germline V gene sequence: CDR1 SGHNT, CDR2 YENEEA. This CDR3 is built from 16 residues. CDR3 sequence: CASSLDHWESHGELFF. The CDR3, as DNA: TGTGCCAGCAGCTTAGATCATTGGGAAAGTCACGGGGAGCTGTTTTTT.

J is TRBJ1-1 and V is TRBV29-1, with TRBD1 as a possible D gene (5 bases). The CDR3 length is 17 residues. Germline V gene sequence: CDR1 SQVTM, CDR2 ANQGSEA. Trimming removed 2 bases at V and 4 bases at J, with 23 bases between. As DNA, the CDR3 is TGCAGCGTTGAATCCTCTCGAATCGTCTCAGGGACCACTGAAGCTTTCTTT. It encodes CSVESSRIVSGTTEAFF.

With respect to this clone: Other DNA sequences in the sample encode the same CDR3. The gene calls are TRBV28 and TRBJ2-7, with a tentative D call TRBD1 (5 bases). The V end lost 4 bases, the J end lost 3 bases, and 10 bases lay between the germline ends. Germline V gene sequence: CDR1 MDHEN, CDR2 SYDVKM. The CDR3 spans 13 residues. CDR3 bases: TGTGCCAGCAGTTCCGACAGAGGCTACGAGCAGTACTTC. This gives the protein CASSSDRGYEQYF.

This clone was observed once. The chain is built from TRBV27 and TRBJ2-1; D is perhaps TRBD2 (7 bases). The CDR3 has 21 residues. Germline values: CDR1 MNHEY, CDR2 SMNVEV (reference sequence). The V end was cut by 4 bases, the J end by 6 bases, with 34 bases between. The CDR3 DNA is TGTGCCAGCAGTTCTAAGGGGGGGAAAAGGGAGAAAGCCATTCTATTCAATGAGCAGTTCTTC. It is translated as CASSSKGGKREKAILFNEQFF.

The V gene is TRBV5-6, the J gene TRBJ2-7, with D possibly being TRBD1 (6 bases). The CDR3 length is 14 residues. Germline V lookup: CDR1 SGHDT, CDR2 YYEEEE. V lost 1 base to trimming and J lost 2 bases, with 10 bases between them. The CDR3 coding sequence is TGTGCCAGCAGCTTGAGGGGGAATGCCTACGAGCAGTACTTC. Residues: CASSLRGNAYEQYF.

This chain connects TRBV6-5 to TRBJ1-1, with D unclear. The V gene's germline CDR1 is MNHEY and CDR2 SVGAGI. With 6 bases removed from V and 6 bases from J, the gap between germline ends came to 8 bases. CDR3 size: 11 residues. As DNA, the CDR3 is TGTGCCAGCAGAGATATGGCTGAAGCTTTCTTT. Its translation: CASRDMAEAFF.

The V and J genes are TRBV28 and TRBJ2-1, with D possibly matching TRBD2 (7 bases). The V end was cut by 3 bases, the J end by 6 bases, with 15 bases between. The germline V gene encodes CDR1 MDHEN and CDR2 SYDVKM. There are 15 residues in the CDR3. The DNA of the CDR3 is TGTGCCAGCAGTTTCTTCCTCGGGGGGCCCAATGAGCAGTTCTTC. Translating it yields CASSFFLGGPNEQFF.

The chain carries TRBV19 and TRBJ2-7, with TRBD2 matching over 8 bases. V lost 5 bases and J lost 4; bases outside the gene matches: 7. CDR3 length: 14 residues. CDR1 is LNHDA, CDR2 SQIVND, per germline (reference sequence). The CDR3 nucleotides read TGTGCCAGTAGTCCGGGACTAGTCGCTTACGAGCAGTACTTC. This translates into CASSPGLVAYEQYF.

This chain links TRBV5-6 with TRBJ2-7; 12 bases agree with TRBD2. Trimming removed 3 bases from V and 3 bases from J; junction bases left unmatched: 4. The CDR3 contains 15 residues. Germline V gene data show CDR1 as SGHDT and CDR2 as YYEEEE. The CDR3 DNA reads as TGTGCCAGCAGCTCGGGGACTAGCGGGTACTACGAGCAGTACTTC. Translated: CASSSGTSGYYEQYF.

The rearrangement uses TRBV30 and TRBJ1-4, with D unclear. CDR3 length: 11 amino acids. Germline V lookup: CDR1 GTSNPN, CDR2 SVGIG (reference sequence). V gave up 3 bases and J gave up 5 bases, with 4 bases separating them. CDR3 bases: TGTGCCTGGAGCTTGAATGAAAAACTGTTTTTT. It is translated as CAWSLNEKLFF.

With regard to this clone: The sample holds other DNA sequences that translate to the same CDR3. V and J are TRBV13 and TRBJ1-5, with D uncertain. This CDR3 contains 12 residues. Per the germline V gene, CDR1 is PRHDT and CDR2 is FYEKMQ (reference sequence). V was clipped by 0 bases and J by 3 bases, with 0 bases between them. CDR3 residues: CASSLGNQPQHF. CDR3 sequence (DNA): TGTGCCAGCAGCTTAGGCAATCAGCCCCAGCATTTT.

This rearrangement joins TRBV2 to TRBJ2-3; D tentatively fits TRBD1 or TRBD2 (5 bases each). Between the trimmed V and J ends, which lost 5 bases and 6 bases, there was a span of 15 bases. The CDR3 has 14 amino acids. CDR1 and CDR2 from the germline V gene are SNHLY and FYNNEI. CDR3 in amino acids: CASSPGRLFDTQYF. The CDR3 DNA reads TGTGCCAGCAGTCCGGGACGCCTCTTCGATACGCAGTATTTT.

V is TRBV5-4 and J is TRBJ1-1; 7 positions match TRBD1. The germline gives CDR1 SGHNT, CDR2 YYREEE (reference sequence). The CDR3 extends over 19 amino acids. V lost 4 bases, J lost 4 bases, and 22 bases stayed unmatched. DNA for the CDR3: TGTGCCAGCAGCCCCCATGGTCCGAAGGGACAGTTTTATGTCACTGAAGCTTTCTTT. Translated, it gives CASSPHGPKGQFYVTEAFF.

In this sample, this clone turned up once. The chain joins TRBV27 to TRBJ2-7; maybe TRBD2 (5 bases). The V end lost 10 bases, the J end lost 3 bases, and 10 bases lay between the germline ends. CDR3 length: 11 residues. CDR1 MNHEY and CDR2 SMNVEV come from the germline V gene (reference sequence). CDR3: CAKLRGYEQYF. Written as DNA, the CDR3 is TGTGCCAAGCTCCGGGGCTACGAGCAGTACTTC.

This clone was observed once. The rearrangement links TRBV25-1 to TRBJ2-1, with D tentatively TRBD2 (6 bases). The CDR3 spans 15 residues. Between the trimmed V and J ends, which lost 0 bases and 7 bases, there was a span of 13 bases. From germline, CDR1 is MGHDK and CDR2 SYGVNS. CDR3 DNA sequence: TGTGCCAGCAGTGAATATGCGGGATGGGGGAATGAGCAGTTCTTC. Translating gives CASSEYAGWGNEQFF.